One sample yielded the 15 T cell receptor beta chains listed below, sequenced in a study of blood T cell repertoires in COVID-19. The protocol was immunoSEQ multiplex PCR, while the TCRdb copy is restricted to in-frame clones and leaves out a portion. This table has 250,000 or so clones, around four fifths appearing once. Material: PBMCs or T cells enriched from blood (not recorded which). The origin of the receptors is a woman aged 35 to 49 who had been exposed to COVID-19.

The chain combines TRBV25-1 with TRBJ1-5; D is uncertain. CDR3 length: 15 residues. Trimming removed 1 base from V and 0 bases from J, with 7 bases in between. Germline V lookup: CDR1 MGHDK, CDR2 SYGVNS. The CDR3 protein is CASSESGYSNQPQHF. CDR3 DNA sequence: TGTGCCAGCAGTGAATCGGGATATAGCAATCAGCCCCAGCATTTT.

The V call is TRBV7-2, the J call TRBJ1-1, with 10 bases lining up with TRBD1. CDR1 SGHTA and CDR2 FQGNSA come from the germline V gene. Trimming took 4 bases from V and 0 from J; bases not matched to a gene: 8. CDR3 length: 17 residues. The CDR3 nucleotides read TGTGCCAGCAGCTACCGGGACAGGGGTCTCATGAACACTGAAGCTTTCTTT. The encoded protein is CASSYRDRGLMNTEAFF.

The V and J genes are TRBV19 and TRBJ1-2, with D tentatively TRBD1 (5 bases). CDR1 and CDR2 (germline): LNHDA, SQIVND (reference sequence). The CDR3 is made up of 16 amino acids. V was clipped by 0 bases and J by 6 bases, with 17 bases between them. The CDR3 coding sequence is TGTGCCAGTAGTATAGATCAACGACAGCAGTTTGATGGCTACACCTTC. Amino acid sequence: CASSIDQRQQFDGYTF.

This chain uses TRBV7-2 with TRBJ2-5, with 8 bases lining up with TRBD2. Trimming cost V 2 bases and J 4 bases; bases outside gene matches: 15. This CDR3 has 18 amino acids. CDR1 and CDR2 (germline): SGHTA, FQGNSA. This chain's CDR3 is CASSLRSSGPHGGETQYF. CDR3 nucleotides: TGTGCCAGCAGCTTAAGATCTAGCGGGCCACACGGTGGAGAGACCCAGTACTTC.

This chain connects TRBV5-1 to TRBJ1-5, with D unclear. Germline V lookup: CDR1 SGHRS, CDR2 YFSETQ. CDR3 length equals 16 residues. The V end was cut by 1 base, the J end by 0 bases, with 11 bases between. The CDR3 loop is CASSLLRASSNQPQHF. CDR3 coding DNA: TGCGCCAGCAGCTTGTTGCGGGCCTCTAGCAATCAGCCCCAGCATTTT.

The chain couples TRBV3-1 (or the pseudogene TRBV3-2) to TRBJ2-1, with a possible D match to TRBD2 (5 bases). Deletions cut 2 bases from V and 9 bases from J, with 11 bases between. The germline gives CDR1 LGHDT, CDR2 YNNKEL (reference sequence). This CDR3 is 13 amino acids long. DNA of the CDR3: TGTGCCAGCAGCCAAAGAGGGTTGCTTGAGCAGTTCTTC. It translates to CASSQRGLLEQFF.

The CDR3 DNA is TGTGCCAGCAGTCTTTCTAGCTCTGGAAACACCATATATTTT. Protein sequence: CASSLSSSGNTIYF. The chain carries TRBV28 and TRBJ1-3; unclear D gene. V lost 5 bases and J lost 0, with 8 bases in between. CDR1 is MDHEN, CDR2 SYDVKM, per germline. This CDR3 has 14 residues. Combining the CDR3 with reference TRBV28 and TRBJ1-3 gives the whole variable domain DVKVTQSSRYLVKRTGEKVFLECVQDMDHENMFWYRQDPGLGLRLIYFSYDVKMKEKGDIPEGYSVSREKKERFSLILESASTNQTSMYLCASSLSSSGNTIYFGEGSWLTVV.

The CDR3 loop reads CASSPPGSNEQFF. The CDR3 coding sequence is TGTGCCAGCTCACCACCCGGTAGCAATGAGCAGTTCTTC. The chain is built from TRBV18 and TRBJ2-1; D not certain. In germline, CDR1 is KGHSH, CDR2 LQKENI. CDR3 length: 13 amino acids. V lost 0 bases, J lost 6 bases, and 6 bases lay in between.

The chain carries TRBV7-2 and TRBJ1-1; D unclear. Germline CDR1 is SGHTA and CDR2 is FQGNSA. The CDR3 contains 13 residues. V lost 5 bases, J lost 1 base, and 8 bases lay in between. The DNA of the CDR3 is TGTGCCAGCAGCCCTGAGGGGAACACTGAAGCTTTCTTT. This translates into CASSPEGNTEAFF.

The chain joins TRBV28 to TRBJ2-7; D remains unclear. V was cut by 3 bases and J by 2 bases, with 17 bases left in between. The CDR3 extends over 16 amino acids. The V gene's germline CDR1 is MDHEN and CDR2 SYDVKM. CDR3 loop: CASSFSLLGLTYEQYF. DNA for the CDR3: TGTGCCAGCAGTTTCTCACTCCTAGGCCTCACCTACGAGCAGTACTTC.

This chain connects TRBV5-5 to TRBJ2-3, with D possibly TRBD1 on 5 matching bases. V was clipped by 5 bases and J by 0 bases, with 10 bases between them. Per the germline V gene, CDR1 is SGHKS and CDR2 is YYEKEE (reference sequence). The CDR3 has 14 residues. CDR3 nucleotide sequence: TGTGCCAGCAGGAGAAGGGGAAGCACAGATACGCAGTATTTT. It translates to CASRRRGSTDTQYF.

This chain joins TRBV28 and TRBJ2-2, with D possibly TRBD1 on 6 matching bases. The CDR3 runs 14 residues. Germline V gene data show CDR1 as MDHEN and CDR2 as SYDVKM. V lost 10 bases, J lost 4 bases, and 16 bases lay in between. The CDR3 DNA sequence: TGTGCCACGACAGGCGACAGACTCACCGGGGAGCTGTTTTTT. Amino acid sequence: CATTGDRLTGELFF.

This clone has just one count. V is TRBV2 and J is TRBJ1-3, with TRBD1 identical over 9 bases. The junction had 5 bases not matched to a gene; V was cut back by 10 bases and J by 4 bases. Germline V lookup: CDR1 SNHLY, CDR2 FYNNEI. The CDR3 length is 13 residues. The CDR3 loop reads CANGGQGGNTIYF. In DNA, the CDR3 is TGTGCCAACGGCGGACAGGGGGGAAACACCATATATTTT.

This clone was seen once. This chain links TRBV10-3 with TRBJ1-5; D gene uncertain. Germline V gives CDR1 ENHRY, CDR2 SYGVKD. CDR3 size: 15 residues. V lost 3 bases and J lost 5, with 14 bases in between. CDR3 sequence reads: CAISDWRDGDQPQHF. The CDR3 bases are TGTGCCATCAGTGATTGGAGGGATGGGGATCAGCCCCAGCATTTT.

The chain employs TRBV30 and TRBJ2-7; TRBD2 is a possible D gene (6 bases). V lost 2 bases, J lost 1 base, and 12 bases lay in between. The V gene's germline CDR1 is GTSNPN and CDR2 SVGIG (reference sequence). The CDR3 consists of 14 residues. Written as DNA, the CDR3 is TGTGCCTGGAGTAGGCGGGGCCGATCCTACGAGCAGTACTTC. It specifies CAWSRRGRSYEQYF.